The present entry profiles one T cell receptor beta chain with its context. Assay used: immunoSEQ multiplex PCR; TCRdb lists only in-frame clones, some missing. In the table there are 9,500 to 15,000 clones, around 85% of which are singletons. The V end lost 2 bases, the J end lost 8 bases, and 9 bases lay between the germline ends. From germline, CDR1 is MNHNY and CDR2 SVGAGI (reference sequence). The CDR3 is 12 residues long. Repertoires were sampled repeatedly during chemoradiotherapy. This entry belongs to a study of chemoradiotherapy in HPV16-positive cancers. The clonotype comes from a human donor with HPV-associated anogenital cancer. The material sequenced was blood, taken from a patient who underwent chemoradiotherapy. This chain connects TRBV6-6 to TRBJ1-2; D possibly corresponds to TRBD1 (5 bases). CDR3 loop: CASSYDGDGYTF. CDR3 sequence (DNA): TGTGCCAGCAGTTACGATGGGGACGGCTACACCTTC.